The rows below give T cell receptor beta chains drawn from one sample of a study of Ad26.COV2.S vaccination and SARS-CoV-2 variants. Here immunoSEQ multiplex PCR was the method, and the copy in TCRdb shows in-frame clones only, minus some. This sample has 400,000 to 450,000 clones, with approximately 92% found just once. Sequences were derived from peripheral blood, sampled in a trial of Ad26.COV2.S vaccine versus placebo. The receptor set was obtained from a person between 18 and 60 years old who received the Ad26.COV2.S COVID-19 vaccine or a placebo. The CDR3 runs from the conserved cysteine through the conserved F or W. D genes are given only for firm matches. Size values are once, few and many counts, or a class for expanded clones, and some rows have none.

cdr3_nt	cdr3_aa	d_call	v_call	j_call	clone_size
TGTGCCAGCAGCCAAGACCCCCTAGCGGGCCCAACCTACAATGAGCAGTTCTTC	CASSQDPLAGPTYNEQFF	TRBD2	TRBV4-2	TRBJ2-1	-
TGTGCCAGCAGCTTAGAGTCCACCTACGAGCAGTACTTC	CASSLESTYEQYF	-	TRBV7-9	TRBJ2-7	-
TGTGCCAGCAGCCAGGGATGGGCAGCCTACGAGCAGTACTTC	CASSQGWAAYEQYF	-	TRBV4-2	TRBJ2-7	-
TGTGCCAGCAGGCTTAGACAGGGGGAGCTGTTTTTT	CASRLRQGELFF	-	TRBV12-3/TRBV12-4	TRBJ2-2	-
TGTGCCAGCAGCTTATTAGTTGGAGATACGCAGTATTTT	CASSLLVGDTQYF	-	TRBV7-2	TRBJ2-3	-
TGTGCCAGCAGCCCCAGGGACAGGGGGCAAGGCACCGGGGAGCTGTTTTTT	CASSPRDRGQGTGELFF	TRBD1	TRBV7-6	TRBJ2-2	-
TGTGCCAGCAGCTTAAAGTCCTACGAGCAGTACTTC	CASSLKSYEQYF	-	TRBV7-9	TRBJ2-7	-
TGCGCCAGCTACCAGGCCAGGGACACCGGGGAGCTGTTTTTT	CASYQARDTGELFF	-	TRBV5-1	TRBJ2-2	-
TGCGCCAGCAGCCAAGTCCCGGCGGGACTGTTTTCCTACGAGCAGTACTTC	CASSQVPAGLFSYEQYF	-	TRBV4-1	TRBJ2-7	few
TGTGCCAGCAGCTTTAGGGTTACCTACGAGCAGTACTTC	CASSFRVTYEQYF	-	TRBV5-8	TRBJ2-7	-
TGTGCCAGCAGCCTATTCGAAGGGAGACTAGCGGGAGATGAGCAGTTCTTC	CASSLFEGRLAGDEQFF	TRBD2	TRBV9	TRBJ2-1	-
TGTGCCAGCAGCTTGGGAGGGACAGGGTATCACACTGAAGCTTTCTTT	CASSLGGTGYHTEAFF	TRBD1	TRBV5-4	TRBJ1-1	-
TGTGCCAGCAGTTTAGGCCCGCTTGATCAGCCCCAGCATTTT	CASSLGPLDQPQHF	-	TRBV28	TRBJ1-5	-
TGTGCTAGTGGGGACCCCACCTCGACAGGGCAGTACACTGAAGCTTTCTTT	CASGDPTSTGQYTEAFF	TRBD1	TRBV12-5	TRBJ1-1	-
TGTGCCAGTAGTATATCTACTACAGGGGGCAACACTGAAGCTTTCTTT	CASSISTTGGNTEAFF	TRBD1	TRBV19	TRBJ1-1	-
TGTGCCAGCAGTGAGTCCCCAGCCACTAGCACAGATACGCAGTATTTT	CASSESPATSTDTQYF	-	TRBV2	TRBJ2-3	-
TGTGCCAGCAATAGGGGACTAGCGGATTACGAGCAGTACTTC	CASNRGLADYEQYF	TRBD2	TRBV2	TRBJ2-7	-
TGTGCCAGCAGCTTAGATGACAGTTTCGGCTACACCTTC	CASSLDDSFGYTF	-	TRBV7-2	TRBJ1-2	-
TGTGCCAGTAGTATCGGGACAGGGATTGTCCGACTGGGGGGACATGAGCAGTTCTTC	CASSIGTGIVRLGGHEQFF	TRBD1	TRBV19	TRBJ2-1	-
TGCAGTGCCTCGGATAAGACGCAGTATTTT	CSASDKTQYF	-	TRBV20-1	TRBJ2-3	-
TGTGCCAGCAGCTTAGTAGGCGGGAGCGAACAGTTCTTC	CASSLVGGSEQFF	TRBD2	TRBV7-9	TRBJ2-1	-
TGTGCCAGCAGCTTAGAGGCCCAGGGGGCTGAAGCTTTCTTT	CASSLEAQGAEAFF	TRBD1	TRBV7-9	TRBJ1-1	-
TGTGCCAGCAGCGTAGGACACCCCACCGGGGAGCTGTTTTTT	CASSVGHPTGELFF	-	TRBV9	TRBJ2-2	-
TGTGCCAGCAGTCCCGGGCTGAATGAGCAGTTCTTC	CASSPGLNEQFF	-	TRBV6-2/TRBV6-3	TRBJ2-1	-
TGCGCCAGCAGCCACTCGTGGGTCGGGGACGATGAGCAGTTCTTC	CASSHSWVGDDEQFF	-	TRBV4-3	TRBJ2-1	once
TGTGCCAGCAGCTACCGACAGACTGGCTACACCTTC	CASSYRQTGYTF	-	TRBV3-1/TRBV3-2	TRBJ1-2	-
TGTGCCAGCAGCGTAGGGGCTAGCGGGTACGAGCAGTACTTC	CASSVGASGYEQYF	TRBD2	TRBV9	TRBJ2-7	-
TGTGCCAGCAGTTACAGGATGAACACCGGGGAGCTGTTTTTT	CASSYRMNTGELFF	-	TRBV6-5	TRBJ2-2	-